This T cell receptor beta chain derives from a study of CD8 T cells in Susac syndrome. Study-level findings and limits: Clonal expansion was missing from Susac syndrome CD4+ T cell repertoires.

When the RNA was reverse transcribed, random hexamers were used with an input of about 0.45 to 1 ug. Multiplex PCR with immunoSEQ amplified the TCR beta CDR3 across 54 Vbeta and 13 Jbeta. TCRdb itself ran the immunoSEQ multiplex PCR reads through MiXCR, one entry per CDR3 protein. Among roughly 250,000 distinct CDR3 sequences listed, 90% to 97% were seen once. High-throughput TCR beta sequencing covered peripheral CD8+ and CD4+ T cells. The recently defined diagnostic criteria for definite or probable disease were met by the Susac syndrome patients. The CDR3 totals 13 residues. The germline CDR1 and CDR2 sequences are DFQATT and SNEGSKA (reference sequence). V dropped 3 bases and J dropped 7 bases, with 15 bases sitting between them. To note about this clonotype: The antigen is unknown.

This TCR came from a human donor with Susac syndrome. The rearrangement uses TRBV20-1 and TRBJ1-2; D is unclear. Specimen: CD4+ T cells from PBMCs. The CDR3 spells CSARGIEGRGYTF. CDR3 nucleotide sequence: TGCAGTGCTAGGGGGATCGAAGGACGTGGCTACACCTTC.